In its sample, the clone carrying this T cell receptor beta chain was seen a few times. Antigen: not known. This entry belongs to a study of long-term antiretroviral therapy in people with HIV. Study results and caveats: Repertoire composition at all time points was dominated by clones that had expanded before ART.

The authors ran the immunoSEQ assay, v3.0, at survey level. Libraries were prepared by immunoSEQ multiplex PCR; TCRdb keeps only in-frame clonotypes and omits some of them. The profile shows some 28,000 clones, 90% to 95% of them singletons. This receptor was obtained from a man in his thirties or forties with HIV. The sequenced sample was unsorted PBMCs, obtained approximately 6.1 years after starting antiretroviral therapy.

The CDR3 sequence: CASSVHGGDTEAFF. The CDR3 bases are TGCGCCAGCAGCGTACACGGTGGGGACACTGAAGCTTTCTTT. The chain recombines TRBV5-1 with TRBJ1-1; D is ambiguous. Germline lookup yields CDR1 SGHRS and CDR2 YFSETQ. This CDR3 region has 14 residues. Trimming left V 4 bases short and J 3 bases short, with 13 bases between.